This T cell receptor (beta chain) was profiled in a study of tumor-infiltrating lymphocytes in primary liver carcinoma. In regard to this clonotype: An end of the junction differs from the germline gene, which may be a read error.

Germline CDR1 is SQVTM and CDR2 is ANQGSEA. The CDR3 is 16 residues long. Constant-region priming of about 0.5 ug total RNA yielded TCR beta cDNA. Researchers made the TCR beta libraries by running three nested multiplex PCR rounds with slightly modified ARM-PCR. Investigators reported that the first two PCR rounds, at roughly 10 cycles each, used TRBV1-TRBV30 forward primers with a C-beta reverse primer. TCRdb reanalysed the multiplex PCR reads using MiXCR and keeps one entry per CDR3 protein. The sample lists 40,000 to 55,000 distinct CDR3 sequences, around 77% occurring once. Total RNA and DNA came together from about 21-30 mg of bulk tissue without cell sorting.

This sequence joins TRBV29-1 and TRBJ2-5; tentatively, D is TRBD1 or TRBD2 (5 bases each). The specimen was liver tumor tissue from sampling region 5. Documented subset: tumor region T5, tumor centre. The origin of this receptor is a man aged 40-49 years with primary liver carcinoma and hepatitis B virus infection. The CDR3 spells CSFELGQRNLGETQYF. CDR3 sequence (DNA): TGCAGCTTTGAGTTAGGACAACGAAATCTGGGGGAAACCCAGTACTTC.